This T cell receptor beta chain was retrieved from a study of blood T cell repertoires in COVID-19. Study-level background: Donors in the United States, Italy and Spain gave samples during acute or convalescent COVID-19.

Sequencing was performed with immunoSEQ multiplex PCR; in TCRdb, only in-frame clones are kept and a portion is missing. The sample shows roughly 25,000 clones, roughly four fifths of them seen only once. Germline CDR1 is SGHDT and CDR2 is YYEEEE. The J segment lost 3 bases and the V segment lost 2 bases, leaving 13 bases of the junction unmatched. The length of the CDR3 is 18 residues. Sequencing was done on a sample of peripheral blood. This receptor was identified in a woman aged 70-85 years with COVID-19, enrolled during active disease. The V call is TRBV5-6, the J call TRBJ2-3; 9 bases line up with TRBD2. CDR3 nucleotides: TGTGCCAGCAGCTTACTGGTCGCGGGAGGGTTGCATACAGATACGCAGTATTTT. Protein sequence: CASSLLVAGGLHTDTQYF.